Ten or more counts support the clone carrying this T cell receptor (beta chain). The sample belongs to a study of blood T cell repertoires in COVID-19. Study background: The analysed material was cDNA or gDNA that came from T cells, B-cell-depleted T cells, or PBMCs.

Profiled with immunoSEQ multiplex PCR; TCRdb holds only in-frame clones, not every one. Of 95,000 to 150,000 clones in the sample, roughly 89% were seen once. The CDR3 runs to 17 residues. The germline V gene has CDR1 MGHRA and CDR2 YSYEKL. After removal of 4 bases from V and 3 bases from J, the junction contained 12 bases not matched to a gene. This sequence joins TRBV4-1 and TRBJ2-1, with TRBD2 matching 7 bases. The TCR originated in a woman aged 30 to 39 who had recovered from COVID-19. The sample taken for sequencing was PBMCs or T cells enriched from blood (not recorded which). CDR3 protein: CASSRGGFAGVYNEQFF. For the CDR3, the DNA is TGCGCCAGCAGCCGGGGGGGATTTGCGGGAGTCTACAATGAGCAGTTCTTC.